This T cell receptor beta chain was sequenced during a study of quantifying T cell responses using KT2 cells. Study summary: cDNA was made from DNase-treated RNA using alpha and beta constant primers.

This clonotype has ten or more counts. J gave up 6 bases and V 1 base, and 3 bases lay outside the gene matches. This CDR3 has 14 residues. The cDNA 3' end received a ligated oligonucleotide with a UMI. The first PCR ran around 4 cycles with an equimolar RC1.1 and RC1.2 beta primer mix. Separate processing of TCR alpha and beta chains began at the second PCR. MiXCR was run by TCRdb on the UMI-ligation and nested PCR reads, yielding one entry per CDR3 protein. The sample holds under 35,000 distinct CDR3 sequences, 10% seen once. Different KT2-to-PBMC ratios were created with a constant PBMC count. The TCR sequence derives from a human donor. Source material: PBMCs spiked with cells of the T cell clone KT2. The rearrangement uses TRBV12-3 or TRBV12-4 and TRBJ1-2; 9 bases agree with TRBD1. CDR3 coding DNA: TGTGCCAGCAGTTTAGGTGGGACAGGGAATGGCTACACCTTC. It is translated as CASSLGGTGNGYTF.